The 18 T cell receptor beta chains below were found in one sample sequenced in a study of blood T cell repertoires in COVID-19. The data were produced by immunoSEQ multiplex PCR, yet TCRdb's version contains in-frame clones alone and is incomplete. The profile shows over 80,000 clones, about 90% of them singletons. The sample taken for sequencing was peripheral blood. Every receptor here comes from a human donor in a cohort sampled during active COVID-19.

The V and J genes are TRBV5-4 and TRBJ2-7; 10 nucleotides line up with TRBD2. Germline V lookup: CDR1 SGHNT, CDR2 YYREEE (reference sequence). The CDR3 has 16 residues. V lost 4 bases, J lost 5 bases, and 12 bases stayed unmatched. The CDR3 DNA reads TGTGCCAGCAGCCGAACTGGGACTAGCGCTCAACACGAGCAGTACTTC. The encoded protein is CASSRTGTSAQHEQYF. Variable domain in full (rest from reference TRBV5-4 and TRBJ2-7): ETGVTQSPTHLIKTRGQQVTLRCSSQSGHNTVSWYQQALGQGPQFIFQYYREEENGRGNFPPRFSGLQFPNYSSELNVNALELDDSALYLCASSRTGTSAQHEQYFGPGTRLTVT.

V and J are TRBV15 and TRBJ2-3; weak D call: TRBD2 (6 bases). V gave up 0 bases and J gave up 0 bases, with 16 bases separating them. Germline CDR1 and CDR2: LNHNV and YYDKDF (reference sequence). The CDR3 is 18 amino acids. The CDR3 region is CATSRDYVGGASTDTQYF. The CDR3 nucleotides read TGTGCCACCAGCAGAGATTATGTGGGCGGGGCAAGCACAGATACGCAGTATTTT.

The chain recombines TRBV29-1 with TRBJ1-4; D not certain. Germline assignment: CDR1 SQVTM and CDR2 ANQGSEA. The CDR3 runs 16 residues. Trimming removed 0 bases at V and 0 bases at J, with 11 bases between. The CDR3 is CSVEDPDITTNEKLFF. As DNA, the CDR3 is TGCAGCGTTGAAGATCCAGATATTACAACTAATGAAAAACTGTTTTTT.

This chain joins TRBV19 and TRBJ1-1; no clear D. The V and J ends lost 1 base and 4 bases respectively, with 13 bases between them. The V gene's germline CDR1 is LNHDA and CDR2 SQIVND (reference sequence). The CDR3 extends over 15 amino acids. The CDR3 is CASSIVPGSGTEAFF. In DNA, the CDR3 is TGTGCCAGTAGTATAGTACCGGGGTCGGGCACTGAAGCTTTCTTT.

CDR3 loop: CASSLLGTGDEKLFF. The CDR3 nucleotides are TGTGCCAGCAGCTTACTCGGGACAGGGGATGAAAAACTGTTTTTT. This chain joins TRBV7-2 and TRBJ1-4, with TRBD1 matching 10 bases. CDR1 is SGHTA and CDR2 is FQGNSA in the germline V gene. V lost 2 bases and J lost 6; bases outside the gene matches: 3. The CDR3 runs 15 residues.

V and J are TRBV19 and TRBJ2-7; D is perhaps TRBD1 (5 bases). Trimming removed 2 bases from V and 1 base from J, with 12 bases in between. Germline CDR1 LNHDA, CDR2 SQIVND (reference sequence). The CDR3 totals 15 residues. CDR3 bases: TGTGCCAGTAGTATACAAGGGGCCCGGTCCTACGAGCAGTACTTC. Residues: CASSIQGARSYEQYF.

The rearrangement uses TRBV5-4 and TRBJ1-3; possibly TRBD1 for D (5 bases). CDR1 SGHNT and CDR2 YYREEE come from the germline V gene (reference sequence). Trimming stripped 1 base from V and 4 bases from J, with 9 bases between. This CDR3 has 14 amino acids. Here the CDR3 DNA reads TGTGCCAGCAGCTTGCCGGGGGACGGAAACACCATATATTTT. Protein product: CASSLPGDGNTIYF.

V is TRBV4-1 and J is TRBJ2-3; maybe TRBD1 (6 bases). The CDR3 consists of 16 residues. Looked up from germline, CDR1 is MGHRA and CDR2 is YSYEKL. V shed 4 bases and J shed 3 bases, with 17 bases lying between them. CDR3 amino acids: CASSPRDKAPTDTQYF. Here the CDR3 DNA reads TGCGCCAGCAGCCCACGGGACAAAGCCCCGACAGATACGCAGTATTTT.

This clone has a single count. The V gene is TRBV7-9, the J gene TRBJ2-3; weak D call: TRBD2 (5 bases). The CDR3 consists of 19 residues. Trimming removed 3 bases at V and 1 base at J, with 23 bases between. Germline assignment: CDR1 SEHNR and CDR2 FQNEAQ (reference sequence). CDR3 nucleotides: TGTGCCAGCAGCTTGCCCCCCTGGCGGGTAGGAGAGGGCACAGATACGCAGTATTTT. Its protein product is CASSLPPWRVGEGTDTQYF.

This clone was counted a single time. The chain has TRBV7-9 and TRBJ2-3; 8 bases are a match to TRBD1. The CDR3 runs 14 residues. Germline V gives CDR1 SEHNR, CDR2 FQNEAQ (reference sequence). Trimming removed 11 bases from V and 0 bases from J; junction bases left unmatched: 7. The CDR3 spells CAGTGGLSTDTQYF. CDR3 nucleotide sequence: TGTGCCGGAACAGGGGGGCTAAGCACAGATACGCAGTATTTT.

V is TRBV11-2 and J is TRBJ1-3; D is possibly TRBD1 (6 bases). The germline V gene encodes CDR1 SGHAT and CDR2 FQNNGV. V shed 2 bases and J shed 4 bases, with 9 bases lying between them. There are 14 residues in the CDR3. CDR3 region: CASSLTGLGNTIYF. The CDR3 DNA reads TGTGCCAGCAGCTTAACAGGGCTCGGAAACACCATATATTTT.

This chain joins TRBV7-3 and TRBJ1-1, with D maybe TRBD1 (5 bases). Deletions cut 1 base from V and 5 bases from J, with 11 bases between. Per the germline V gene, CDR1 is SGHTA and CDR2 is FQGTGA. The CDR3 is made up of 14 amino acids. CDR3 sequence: CASSLNGGGTEAFF. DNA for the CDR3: TGTGCCAGCAGCTTAAATGGGGGAGGAACTGAAGCTTTCTTT.

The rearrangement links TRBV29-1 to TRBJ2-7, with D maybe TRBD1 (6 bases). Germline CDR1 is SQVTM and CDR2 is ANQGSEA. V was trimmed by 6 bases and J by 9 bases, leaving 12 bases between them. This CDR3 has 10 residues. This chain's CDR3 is CSVGQGSQYF. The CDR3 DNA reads TGCAGCGTGGGGCAGGGGTCGCAGTACTTC.

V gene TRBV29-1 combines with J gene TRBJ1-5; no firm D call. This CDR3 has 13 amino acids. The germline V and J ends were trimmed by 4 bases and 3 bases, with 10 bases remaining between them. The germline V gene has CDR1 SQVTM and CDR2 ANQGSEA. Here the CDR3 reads CSVVSDYNQPQHF. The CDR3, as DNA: TGCAGCGTTGTTTCTGACTACAATCAGCCCCAGCATTTT.

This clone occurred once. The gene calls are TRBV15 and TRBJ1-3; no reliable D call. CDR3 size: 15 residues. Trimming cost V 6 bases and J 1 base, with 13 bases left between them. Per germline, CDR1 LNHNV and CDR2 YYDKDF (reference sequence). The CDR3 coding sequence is TGTGCCACCAGTAGCCGGGTTTTGTCTGGAAACACCATATATTTT. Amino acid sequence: CATSSRVLSGNTIYF.

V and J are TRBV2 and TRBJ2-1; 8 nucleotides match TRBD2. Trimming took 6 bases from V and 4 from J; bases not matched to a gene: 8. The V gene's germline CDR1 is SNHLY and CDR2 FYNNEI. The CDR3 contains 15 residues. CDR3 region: CASRDPAGGYNEQFF. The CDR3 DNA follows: TGTGCCAGCAGGGATCCCGCGGGAGGTTACAATGAGCAGTTCTTC. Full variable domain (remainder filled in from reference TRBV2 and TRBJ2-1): EPEVTQTPSHQVTQMGQEVILRCVPISNHLYFYWYRQILGQKVEFLVSFYNNEISEKSEIFDDQFSVERPDGSNFTLKIRSTKLEDSAMYFCASRDPAGGYNEQFFGPGTRLTVL.

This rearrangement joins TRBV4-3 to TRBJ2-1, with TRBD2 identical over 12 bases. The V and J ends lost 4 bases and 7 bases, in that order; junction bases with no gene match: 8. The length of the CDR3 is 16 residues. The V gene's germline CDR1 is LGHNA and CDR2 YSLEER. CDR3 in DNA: TGCGCCAGCAGCCGGCAACTAGCGGGAGGAGGGAATGAGCAGTTCTTC. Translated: CASSRQLAGGGNEQFF.

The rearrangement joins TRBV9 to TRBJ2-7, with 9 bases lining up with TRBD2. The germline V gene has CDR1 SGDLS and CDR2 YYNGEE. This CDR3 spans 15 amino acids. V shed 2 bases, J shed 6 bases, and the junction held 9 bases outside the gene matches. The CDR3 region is CASSVGAGGRGEQYF. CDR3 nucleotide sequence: TGTGCCAGCAGCGTTGGTGCGGGAGGGAGGGGCGAGCAGTACTTC.